The 27 T cell receptor beta chains presented below share a single source sample, sequenced in a study of T cell repertoires in cytomegalovirus infection. Each CDR3 protein gets one entry after TCRdb re-called the reads with MiXCR. The sample carries 380,000 or so distinct CDR3 sequences, just under 35% recorded once. These TCRs are of unknown antigen specificity. The sample in question was cultured PBMCs, obtained from culture after CMV antigen stimulation. These receptors were obtained from a human donor in good health (CMV status not recorded). Some clones in this sample may be carry-over from other donors' samples.

In DNA form, the CDR3 reads TGCGCCAGCAGCCCGAGCCCCCAGGGACCGGGCTCTGGGGCCAACGTCCTGACTTTC. Its translation: CASSPSPQGPGSGANVLTF. The chain employs TRBV4-3 and TRBJ2-6, with D perhaps given as TRBD1 or TRBD2 (5 bases each). The CDR3 length is 19 residues. The V gene lost 4 bases and the J gene lost 0 bases, with 19 bases spanning the gap. From germline, CDR1 is LGHNA and CDR2 YSLEER.

The chain joins TRBV6-2 or TRBV6-3 to TRBJ1-1, with D perhaps matching TRBD1 (5 bases). The CDR3 covers 14 residues. V dropped 8 bases and J dropped 0 bases, with 13 bases sitting between them. Germline assignment: CDR1 MNHEY and CDR2 SVGEGT. The CDR3 is CASLTGYMNTEAFF. In DNA form, the CDR3 reads TGTGCCAGCCTCACAGGCTACATGAACACTGAAGCTTTCTTT.

V gene TRBV5-4 combines with J gene TRBJ2-7; tentatively, D is TRBD2 (5 bases). The germline V gene has CDR1 SGHNT and CDR2 YYREEE (reference sequence). The V end was cut by 4 bases, the J end by 4 bases, with 18 bases between. The length of the CDR3 is 15 residues. The DNA for the CDR3 is TGTGCCAGCAGCCTGGAACTGGCGGGCCTTTACGAGCAGTACTTC. Encoded protein: CASSLELAGLYEQYF.

The J gene is TRBJ2-6, the V gene TRBV28; D is unclear. The CDR3 covers 15 residues. CDR1 is MDHEN, CDR2 SYDVKM, per germline. V was pared by 8 bases and J by 0 bases, with 11 bases between. In DNA form, the CDR3 reads TGTGCCAGCGGGTATGGTGACTCTGGGGCCAACGTCCTGACTTTC. Encoded protein: CASGYGDSGANVLTF.

V and J are TRBV11-2 and TRBJ2-1; D unclear. Per the germline V gene, CDR1 is SGHAT and CDR2 is FQNNGV. This CDR3 contains 13 residues. Trimming removed 1 base from V and 6 bases from J, with 7 bases in between. The DNA of the CDR3 is TGTGCCAGCAGCTTAGGGAACCCCAATGAGCAGTTCTTC. This sequence encodes CASSLGNPNEQFF.

This clonotype appeared once. V usage is TRBV27 and J usage is TRBJ1-5; TRBD1 might be the D (5 bases). CDR3 length: 14 residues. The ends were cut back, 2 bases at V and 5 bases at J, with 10 bases in the middle. The V gene's germline CDR1 is MNHEY and CDR2 SMNVEV (reference sequence). Here the CDR3 reads CASSLQGQHQPQHF. The DNA of the CDR3 is TGTGCCAGCAGTTTACAGGGTCAGCATCAGCCCCAGCATTTT.

DNA of the CDR3: TGTGCCAGCAGTTCAACAGCGGGAGAGGTAGAGACCCAGTACTTC. As protein: CASSSTAGEVETQYF. The chain joins TRBV28 to TRBJ2-5; 8 bases align to TRBD2. After removal of 4 bases from V and 4 bases from J, the junction contained 8 bases not matched to a gene. The germline CDR1 and CDR2 sequences are MDHEN and SYDVKM. The CDR3 runs to 15 residues.

This clonotype was detected a few times. This chain connects TRBV2 to TRBJ1-5; 10 nucleotides align to TRBD1. The V segment lost 7 bases and the J segment 2 bases; nucleotides outside the gene matches: 5. CDR1 and CDR2 (germline): SNHLY, FYNNEI. This CDR3 contains 15 residues. The CDR3 region has the DNA TGTGCCAGCAACCTAGGACAGGGGGGCAATCAGCCCCAGCATTTT. It encodes CASNLGQGGNQPQHF.

The gene calls are TRBV24-1 and TRBJ2-3, with D unclear. CDR3 length: 15 residues. Germline loops: CDR1 KGHDR, CDR2 SFDVKD. V was trimmed by 1 base and J by 3 bases, leaving 10 bases between them. The CDR3 protein is CATSDLTERTDTQYF. The CDR3 DNA reads as TGTGCCACCAGTGATTTAACAGAAAGGACAGATACGCAGTATTTT.

The rearrangement links TRBV24-1 to TRBJ2-1; no clear D gene. CDR1 and CDR2 (germline): KGHDR, SFDVKD. This CDR3 has 16 amino acids. Trimming removed 6 bases at V and 6 bases at J, with 20 bases between. The CDR3 coding sequence is TGTGCCACCAGTAGTGGGGTCCTCACTCTAAGCAATGAGCAGTTCTTC. It yields the protein CATSSGVLTLSNEQFF.

The chain uses TRBV7-8 and TRBJ2-3; D not certain. The germline gives CDR1 SGHVS, CDR2 FQNEAQ. CDR3 length: 15 amino acids. V lost 5 bases and J 0 bases, leaving 12 bases between the germline ends. The CDR3 DNA reads TGTGCCAGCAGCCTTACACAGACTAGCACAGATACGCAGTATTTT. It yields the protein CASSLTQTSTDTQYF.

This clonotype was seen more than once but under ten times. V gene TRBV7-3 combines with J gene TRBJ2-1; the D is unclear. Trimming removed 6 bases at V and 5 bases at J, with 11 bases between. The CDR3 is 13 residues long. Germline-derived CDR1 and CDR2 are SGHTA and FQGTGA. In DNA, the CDR3 is TGTGCCAGCAGGACCCTCCAGGACAATGAGCAGTTCTTC. Protein sequence: CASRTLQDNEQFF.

The chain links TRBV19 to TRBJ2-4; a possible D gene is TRBD2 (6 bases). CDR3 size: 16 residues. CDR1 is LNHDA and CDR2 is SQIVND in the germline V gene (reference sequence). The V end was cut by 5 bases, the J end by 0 bases, with 14 bases between. CDR3 nucleotides: TGTGCCAGTAGTCCGCTTCCGGGACTAGCCAAAAACATTCAGTACTTC. Amino acid sequence: CASSPLPGLAKNIQYF.

CDR3 amino acids: CASSDTADTLSYNEQFF. CDR3 in DNA: TGTGCCAGCAGTGATACAGCGGACACCCTCTCCTACAATGAGCAGTTCTTC. This chain uses TRBV2 with TRBJ2-1; D assignment may be TRBD1 or TRBD2 (5 bases each). There are 17 residues in the CDR3. V was trimmed by 3 bases and J by 0 bases, leaving 15 bases between them. Germline V gives CDR1 SNHLY, CDR2 FYNNEI.

This clonotype was found once. The V gene is TRBV19, the J gene TRBJ1-5; 7 bases map to TRBD1. With V trimmed by 5 bases and J by 2 bases, 6 bases remained unmatched. The CDR3 has 15 residues. CDR1 and CDR2 (germline): LNHDA, SQIVND (reference sequence). CDR3 DNA sequence: TGTGCCAGTAGTCCCGGGACAGCCGGCAATCAGCCCCAGCATTTT. The encoded protein is CASSPGTAGNQPQHF.

This clonotype was counted many times. The chain employs TRBV5-4 and TRBJ2-7, with D maybe TRBD1 (6 bases). The germline CDR1 and CDR2 sequences are SGHNT and YYREEE (reference sequence). The V and J ends lost 4 bases and 1 base respectively, with 12 bases between them. The CDR3 has 14 residues. In DNA form, the CDR3 reads TGTGCCAGCAGCCTCCACAGGGAGTCCTACGAGCAGTACTTC. Residues: CASSLHRESYEQYF.

This clonotype was seen repeatedly, ten times or more. The chain is built from TRBV7-2 and TRBJ2-1, with D unclear. Per the germline V gene, CDR1 is SGHTA and CDR2 is FQGNSA. There are 14 residues in the CDR3. V was trimmed by 3 bases and J by 8 bases, leaving 14 bases between them. The CDR3 loop is CASSFGLAGYEQFF. The CDR3 coding sequence is TGTGCCAGCAGCTTTGGGCTCGCCGGGTATGAGCAGTTCTTC.

V and J are TRBV6-2 or TRBV6-3 and TRBJ2-5; no reliable D call. The germline V gene encodes CDR1 MNHEY and CDR2 SVGEGT. Between the trimmed V and J ends, which lost 6 bases and 6 bases, there was a span of 26 bases. The CDR3 loop spans 17 amino acids. CDR3 in DNA: TGTGCCAGCAGCCGCTTCTGGCGGCAGAAGCAGAAAAAGACCCAGTACTTC. This gives the protein CASSRFWRQKQKKTQYF.

This clonotype was counted between two and nine times. J is TRBJ2-3 and V is TRBV7-8; D is perhaps TRBD1 (6 bases). V lost 6 bases and J lost 1, with 14 bases in between. The germline V gene encodes CDR1 SGHVS and CDR2 FQNEAQ. CDR3 size: 15 residues. CDR3: CASSFLRGGTDTQYF. The CDR3 nucleotides are TGTGCCAGCAGTTTCCTCAGGGGAGGCACAGATACGCAGTATTTT.

The chain combines TRBV7-6 with TRBJ2-1, with D perhaps TRBD2 (6 bases). CDR1 and CDR2 (germline): SGHVS, FNYEAQ. This CDR3 spans 17 amino acids. The V end lost 4 bases, the J end lost 4 bases, and 20 bases lay between the germline ends. The CDR3, as DNA: TGTGCCAGCAGCTCGTTATTCCGGGAGATCGGATACAATGAGCAGTTCTTC. This codes for CASSSLFREIGYNEQFF.

This sequence joins TRBV12-3 or TRBV12-4 and TRBJ2-1; 7 nucleotides match TRBD1. J gave up 8 bases and V 2 bases, and 9 bases lay outside the gene matches. The CDR3 totals 15 residues. CDR3 bases: TGTGCCAGCAGTTTAACCTTGACAGGGAGTGATGAGCAGTTCTTC. It specifies CASSLTLTGSDEQFF.

This clonotype was detected a few times. The genes are TRBV27 and TRBJ1-2; D might be TRBD1 (5 bases). CDR3 length: 15 residues. Per the germline V gene, CDR1 is MNHEY and CDR2 is SMNVEV (reference sequence). V lost 4 bases, J lost 2 bases, and 14 bases lay in between. The CDR3 nucleotides are TGTGCCAGCAGTTCCCCCGGGGCCGGAAACTATGGCTACACCTTC. This encodes CASSSPGAGNYGYTF.

This clonotype was seen only a few times. The V and J genes are TRBV6-6 and TRBJ1-2; D remains ambiguous. Germline CDR1 MNHNY, CDR2 SVGAGI (reference sequence). The ends were cut back, 0 bases at V and 2 bases at J, with 10 bases in the middle. This CDR3 has 15 residues. CDR3 nucleotides: TGTGCCAGCAGTTACTCTAGCACGATCAACTATGGCTACACCTTC. Translated: CASSYSSTINYGYTF.

This clonotype came up a few times. The chain employs TRBV28 and TRBJ1-2; D call uncertain. There are 12 residues in the CDR3. Germline CDR1 and CDR2: MDHEN and SYDVKM. V lost 6 bases and J 9 bases, leaving 14 bases between the germline ends. In nucleotides, the CDR3 is TGTGCCAGCAGCCCTTATACGCGTCGCTACACCTTC. As protein: CASSPYTRRYTF.

J is TRBJ1-5 and V is TRBV6-1; tentative D call: TRBD1 (6 bases). This CDR3 contains 13 residues. Trimming took off 5 bases at V and 7 bases at J, with 12 bases between the two ends. CDR1 MNHNS and CDR2 SASEGT come from the germline V gene. DNA of the CDR3: TGTGCCAGCAGTACGGGGACAACACAGCCCCAGCATTTT. Translating gives CASSTGTTQPQHF.

The rearrangement links TRBV4-3 to TRBJ1-1, with 7 bases matching TRBD1. Germline CDR1 LGHNA, CDR2 YSLEER. The CDR3 is made up of 14 amino acids. J lost 3 bases, V lost 1 base, and 2 bases had no gene match. CDR3 sequence (DNA): TGCGCCAGCAGCCAAGGTACAGGGGACACTGAAGCTTTCTTT. Translated: CASSQGTGDTEAFF.

This chain connects TRBV6-5 to TRBJ2-7, with D perhaps TRBD2 (5 bases). The germline V gene has CDR1 MNHEY and CDR2 SVGAGI. The CDR3 consists of 16 residues. Trimming shortened V by 4 bases and J by 0 bases, and 16 bases separated the two germline ends. The CDR3 spells CASSSQLVPTSYEQYV. In DNA form, the CDR3 reads TGTGCCAGCAGTTCCCAACTAGTTCCGACCTCCTACGAGCAGTACGTC.